This record looks at one T cell receptor beta chain sequence and its context. The sample has other DNA sequences that encode this CDR3 too. The sample comes from a study of shared clonotypes between healthy human individuals. Study-wide background: Each donor had three CD4 naive, three CD4 memory, two CD8 naive and one CD8 memory plate.

Germline lookup yields CDR1 SGHAT and CDR2 FQNNGV. V lost 5 bases, J lost 3 bases, and 6 bases stayed unmatched. There are 14 residues in the CDR3. Several immunoSEQ plates received, in even portions, the genomic DNA of each subset. Repertoires were generated with immunoSEQ multiplex PCR, while TCRdb's copy carries only in-frame clones and drops some. The repertoire holds roughly 600,000 clones, with roughly 98% as singletons. Terminally differentiated effector memory CD45RA+ cells were excluded from the naive CD8 cells, which were CD45RO-negative and positively selected for CCR7. Donors were Caucasian adults residing in Nashville, Tennessee, USA.

Sample: naive CD8+ T cells sorted from blood. The chain uses TRBV11-2 and TRBJ2-7, with 8 bases that match TRBD2. The receptor was isolated from a man under 40 in good health. The CDR3 DNA reads TGTGCCAGCAGCCATAGCGGGACGGGCTACGAGCAGTACTTC. It translates to CASSHSGTGYEQYF. The entire variable domain, with the rest obtained from reference TRBV11-2 and TRBJ2-7, is as follows: EAGVAQSPRYKIIEKRQSVAFWCNPISGHATLYWYQQILGQGPKLLIQFQNNGVVDDSQLPKDRFSAERLKGVDSTLKIQPAKLEDSAVYLCASSHSGTGYEQYFGPGTRLTVT.